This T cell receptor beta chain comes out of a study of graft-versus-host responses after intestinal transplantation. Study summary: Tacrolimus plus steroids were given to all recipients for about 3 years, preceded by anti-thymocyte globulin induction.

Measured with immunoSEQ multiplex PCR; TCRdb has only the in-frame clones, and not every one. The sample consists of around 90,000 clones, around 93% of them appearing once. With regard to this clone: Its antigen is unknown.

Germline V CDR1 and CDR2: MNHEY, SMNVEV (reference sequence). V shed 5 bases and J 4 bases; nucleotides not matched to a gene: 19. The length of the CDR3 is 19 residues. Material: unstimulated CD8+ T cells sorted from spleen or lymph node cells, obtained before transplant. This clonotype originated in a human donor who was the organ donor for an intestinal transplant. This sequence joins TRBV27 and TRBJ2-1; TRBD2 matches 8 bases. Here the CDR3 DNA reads TGTGCCAGCAGTATCCCTTTATCCTCGGCTAGCGGGCGATACAATGAGCAGTTCTTC. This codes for CASSIPLSSASGRYNEQFF.